This T cell receptor beta chain derives from a study of shared clonotypes between healthy human individuals. General study results and limits: Clonotypes which were not shared had lower generation probabilities than clonotypes that all four donors shared.

The method was immunoSEQ multiplex PCR; TCRdb's version includes in-frame clones alone and lacks a portion of them. The sample yields 730,000 or so clones, approximately 75% seen once. This clone was picked up a small number of times. Its antigen is unidentified. The TCR sequence derives from a woman aged 25-40 years in good health. The sequencing input was memory CD4+ T cells sorted from blood. As to subset: CD45RA-negative fraction.

Here the CDR3 reads CASRLGTGSTNEKLFF. CDR3 coding DNA: TGTGCCAGCAGGTTAGGGACAGGCTCAACTAATGAAAAACTGTTTTTT. The V and J genes are TRBV27 and TRBJ1-4; 8 positions match TRBD1. From germline, CDR1 is MNHEY and CDR2 SMNVEV (reference sequence). V lost 6 bases to trimming and J lost 0 bases; unmatched junction nucleotides: 6. This CDR3 is 16 amino acids long.